This TCR beta chain was sequenced for a study of blood T cells in healthy people across ages. Whole-study context: With template switching, about one barcoded beta molecule was captured per two T cells.

Points from the study as a whole: Per-million-T-cell TCR beta diversity fell roughly linearly with age.

This clonotype appeared a few times. Its matching antigen is unknown. Donor samples were obtained from healthy Caucasian individuals from Russia, aged roughly 6 to 95. The authors ran a second PCR of about 7 to 11 cycles using a sample-barcoded 5' primer and a J-beta primer mix. Every cDNA molecule bore a tag from a template-switch adaptor containing 12 random nucleotides. One entry per CDR3 protein results from TCRdb running MiXCR on the 5' RACE reads. The repertoire holds about 1.6 million distinct CDR3 sequences, with 30% to 35% as singletons. The sequenced material came from blood. This receptor was obtained from a woman aged 30 to 39 in good health.

The CDR3 protein is CASSPGRGETYEQYF. CDR3 coding DNA: TGCGCCAGCAGCCCGGGGCGGGGAGAAACTTACGAGCAGTACTTC. This chain links TRBV4-1 with TRBJ2-7; TRBD2 is a possible D gene (6 bases). Deletions cut 4 bases from V and 4 bases from J, with 17 bases between. CDR3 size: 15 residues. Germline loops: CDR1 MGHRA, CDR2 YSYEKL.